The 16 T cell receptor beta chains listed next were all sequenced from one sample in a study of molecular identifiers for immune sequencing clone quantification. MiXCR was run by TCRdb on the PCR reads, yielding one entry per CDR3 protein. The sample lists around 470,000 distinct CDR3 sequences; roughly a fifth were seen once. Sequencing was done on a sample of naive CD8+ T cells from blood, with Jurkat cell RNA spiked in. This sample's subset: FACS-sorted CD8+CD4-CCR7+CD45RA+ naive T cells. The source of these receptors is a human donor in good health. Some libraries in this study had Jurkat cell RNA spiked in.

In this sample, this clonotype turned up once. This chain links TRBV6-5 with TRBJ2-7, with D maybe TRBD1 (6 bases). From germline, CDR1 is MNHEY and CDR2 SVGAGI. Trimming shortened V by 6 bases and J by 2 bases, and 20 bases separated the two germline ends. There are 16 residues in the CDR3. The CDR3: CASSPLAGRGPYEQYF. CDR3 nucleotides: TGTGCCAGCAGCCCACTCGCGGGCAGGGGCCCCTACGAGCAGTACTTC.

There are a few counts of this clonotype. This sequence joins TRBV27 and TRBJ2-1; D not resolved. With 6 bases removed from V and 3 bases from J, the gap between germline ends came to 12 bases. Germline CDR1 and CDR2: MNHEY and SMNVEV (reference sequence). This CDR3 has 14 amino acids. The CDR3 sequence is CASSRAVVYNEQFF. For the CDR3, the DNA is TGTGCCAGCAGCAGAGCCGTGGTCTACAATGAGCAGTTCTTC.

There are many counts of this clonotype. CDR3 sequence: CASSPGTARTYEQYF. Here the CDR3 DNA reads TGTGCCAGCAGCCCCGGGACAGCAAGAACCTACGAGCAGTACTTC. The chain combines TRBV27 with TRBJ2-7; 7 bases agree with TRBD1. CDR3 length equals 15 residues. CDR1 MNHEY and CDR2 SMNVEV come from the germline V gene (reference sequence). The junction had 10 bases not matched to a gene; V was cut back by 6 bases and J by 2 bases.

The V gene is TRBV19, the J gene TRBJ2-1; perhaps TRBD2 as D (5 bases). There are 13 residues in the CDR3. Germline V gene data show CDR1 as LNHDA and CDR2 as SQIVND (reference sequence). The V and J ends lost 6 bases and 2 bases respectively, with 8 bases between them. CDR3 nucleotide sequence: TGTGCCAGTAGGGACTCGACCTACAATGAGCAGTTCTTC. Its translation is CASRDSTYNEQFF. Complete variable domain (other parts from reference TRBV19 and TRBJ2-1): DGGITQSPKYLFRKEGQNVTLSCEQNLNHDAMYWYRQDPGQGLRLIYYSQIVNDFQKGDIAEGYSVSREKKESFPLTVTSAQKNPTAFYLCASRDSTYNEQFFGPGTRLTVL.

This clonotype was detected ten times or more. In DNA, the CDR3 is TGCAGTGCTAGAGATAGCGGGGGCAACACCGGGGAGCTGTTTTTT. This codes for CSARDSGGNTGELFF. The chain recombines TRBV20-1 with TRBJ2-2, with 9 bases fitting TRBD2. Trimming at V came to 0 bases and at J to 2 bases, leaving 1 base not matched to a gene. This CDR3 is built from 15 residues. Germline V CDR1 and CDR2: DFQATT, SNEGSKA (reference sequence).

Notes on this clonotype: At one boundary the junction diverges from the germline segment, which might be a read error. The gene calls are TRBV13 and TRBJ2-2; 9 nucleotides match TRBD2. CDR1 PRHDT and CDR2 FYEKMQ come from the germline V gene (reference sequence). This CDR3 has 16 residues. In DNA, the CDR3 is TGTGCCAGCAGCAAAGGACTAGCGATGAACACCGGGGAGCTGCTTTTT. It specifies CASSKGLAMNTGELLF.

The chain is built from TRBV27 and TRBJ1-1; possible D gene TRBD1, 6 bases. CDR3 size: 15 residues. CDR1 MNHEY and CDR2 SMNVEV come from the germline V gene (reference sequence). The V end lost 6 bases, the J end lost 4 bases, and 18 bases lay between the germline ends. CDR3 sequence: CASRPLFTGSTEAFF. CDR3 coding DNA: TGTGCCAGCAGGCCCCTCTTTACAGGGTCCACTGAAGCTTTCTTT.

The J gene is TRBJ2-7, the V gene TRBV27; 8 positions agree with TRBD1. Germline CDR1 reads MNHEY; CDR2 reads SMNVEV (reference sequence). The ends lost 5 bases at V and 0 bases at J; junction bases unmatched: 12. This CDR3 region has 17 residues. This CDR3 is CASSPSSRTGRSYEQYF. CDR3 nucleotides: TGTGCCAGCAGTCCCAGCTCCCGGACAGGGCGCTCCTACGAGCAGTACTTC.

The chain employs TRBV9 and TRBJ1-1; D gene unclear. V was cut by 2 bases and J by 6 bases, with 14 bases left in between. The V gene's germline CDR1 is SGDLS and CDR2 YYNGEE. The CDR3 is 14 residues long. CDR3 in amino acids: CASSVQPIDPEAFF. In DNA form, the CDR3 reads TGTGCCAGCAGCGTTCAGCCGATCGACCCTGAAGCTTTCTTT.

Ten or more counts support this clonotype. The gene calls are TRBV7-9 and TRBJ2-5; 7 bases are a match to TRBD2. The CDR3 has 15 amino acids. CDR1 SEHNR and CDR2 FQNEAQ come from the germline V gene (reference sequence). After removal of 2 bases from V and 2 bases from J, the junction contained 5 bases not matched to a gene. The CDR3 sequence: CASSLTTSEQETQYF. DNA of the CDR3: TGTGCCAGCAGCTTAACCACTAGCGAGCAAGAGACCCAGTACTTC.

This chain joins TRBV3-1 and TRBJ1-2; TRBD1 aligns across 7 bases. The CDR3 covers 16 residues. The V gene's germline CDR1 is LGHDT and CDR2 YNNKEL (reference sequence). V trimming: 3 bases; J trimming: 0 bases; junction bases outside the gene matches: 7. The CDR3 sequence is CASSHLMGQTNYGYTF. As DNA, the CDR3 is TGTGCCAGCAGCCATCTAATGGGACAGACTAACTATGGCTACACCTTC.

In regard to this clonotype: A much larger clone is a single base away; this may be a read error. CDR3 DNA sequence: TGTGCCAGCAGCCAAGGCCCCGAGCAGCACTTC. Its protein is CASSQGPEQHF. The rearrangement uses TRBV14 and TRBJ2-7; no firm D call. From germline, CDR1 is SGHDN and CDR2 FVKESK. The length of the CDR3 is 11 residues.

Turning to this clonotype: A much larger clone differs by one base, so this may be a read error. V gene TRBV27 combines with J gene TRBJ2-7; D is ambiguous. The CDR3 covers 13 residues. Germline V CDR1 and CDR2: MNHEY, SMNVEV (reference sequence). V lost 5 bases and J lost 0, with 8 bases in between. The CDR3 DNA reads TGTGCCAGCAGTCGGCAGGCCTCCTACGAGCAGTACTTC. Residues: CASSRQASYEQYF.

Concerning this clonotype itself: One end of the junction varies from germline; a read error may be responsible. This chain joins TRBV12-3 or TRBV12-4 and TRBJ1-2; D gene unclear. This CDR3 has 16 residues. CDR3 coding DNA: TGTGCCAGCAGTTTAGGGCAGAATCTTCTCTCCTATGGCTGCACCTTC. Protein: CASSLGQNLLSYGCTF.

A word on this clonotype: A much larger clone lies one base from this, so it may be a read error. Here the CDR3 omits its conserved ending phenylalanine or tryptophan, so a read error is the likely source. The genes are TRBV5-3 and TRBJ2-3, with 11 bases matching TRBD2. TRBV5-3 qualifies as an ORF whose function is uncertain. The CDR3 is made up of 19 amino acids. DNA for the CDR3: TGTGCCAGCAGCTTGGTTAGCGGGAGGGCCCGATCGGGCACAGATACGCAGTATTCT. Translation: CASSLVSGRARSGTDTQYS.

The V gene is TRBV20-1, the J gene TRBJ2-7; the D call may be TRBD1 or TRBD2 (5 bases each). Germline CDR1 is DFQATT and CDR2 is SNEGSKA (reference sequence). CDR3 size: 15 residues. Between the trimmed V and J ends, which lost 3 bases and 2 bases, there was a span of 17 bases. This chain's CDR3 is CSASLTGPEAYEQYF. The CDR3 DNA is TGCAGTGCTAGCCTGACGGGACCCGAAGCCTACGAGCAGTACTTC.